The rows below give T cell receptor beta chains drawn from one sample of a study of blood T cell repertoires in COVID-19. Some clones are missing from TCRdb's copy, which holds only in-frame ones; the method was immunoSEQ multiplex PCR. The sample lists about 190,000 clones, approximately 78% occurring once. The source material was peripheral blood. Receptors were obtained from a woman of 80 years or more with active or convalescent COVID-19. CDR3s include the opening cysteine and the closing phenylalanine or tryptophan. Fields, in order: clone size, J gene, CDR3 length, D gene, V gene, CDR3 protein, CDR3 DNA. A D gene is named only where the DNA matches it firmly. Size is stated for part of the rows, as once, few or many counts, or as a class when the clone is expanded.

>.|TRBJ1-1|14|TRBD1|TRBV5-4
CASSLSGGNTEAFF
TGTGCCAGCAGCTTGTCAGGGGGGAACACTGAAGCTTTCTTT
>few|TRBJ1-3|15|.|TRBV9
CASSVEGISGNTIYF
TGTGCCAGCAGCGTAGAGGGGATCTCTGGAAACACCATATATTTT
>.|TRBJ1-6|13|TRBD1|TRBV2
CASGTGDNSPLHF
TGTGCCAGTGGGACAGGGGACAATTCACCCCTCCACTTT
>.|TRBJ2-3|13|.|TRBV12-3/TRBV12-4
CASLRDYTDTQYF
TGTGCCAGCCTCAGGGATTACACAGATACGCAGTATTTT
>.|TRBJ2-1|12|.|TRBV12-3/TRBV12-4
CASSWGGAEQFF
TGTGCCAGCAGTTGGGGGGGGGCTGAGCAGTTCTTC
>.|TRBJ2-7|16|TRBD1|TRBV4-2
CASSQDFQGVNYEQYF
TGTGCCAGCAGCCAAGATTTCCAGGGGGTAAACTACGAGCAGTACTTC
>.|TRBJ1-4|13|.|TRBV20-1
CSASVGTREKLFF
TGCAGTGCTAGTGTTGGGACTCGGGAAAAACTGTTTTTT
>few|TRBJ2-5|17|TRBD1|TRBV7-9
CASSLGGTGIGQETQYF
TGTGCCAGCAGCTTAGGCGGGACAGGGATCGGGCAAGAGACCCAGTACTTC
>once|TRBJ1-1|13|.|TRBV28
CASSFEGNTEAFF
TGTGCCAGCAGTTTTGAGGGGAACACTGAAGCTTTCTTT
>.|TRBJ2-4|15|.|TRBV2
CASSGASLAKNIQYF
TGTGCCAGCAGTGGGGCCAGCTTAGCCAAAAACATTCAGTACTTC
>.|TRBJ1-4|17|TRBD1|TRBV5-1
CASSTRRQGGTNEKLFF
TGCGCCAGCAGCACAAGGAGACAGGGCGGCACTAATGAAAAACTGTTTTTT
>.|TRBJ2-3|15|.|TRBV7-2
CASSLAGLYTDTQYF
TGTGCCAGCAGCTTAGCCGGACTCTATACAGATACGCAGTATTTT
>.|TRBJ1-6|15|.|TRBV3-1/TRBV3-2
CASSHPQTGRSPLHF
TGTGCCAGCAGCCATCCCCAGACAGGTCGTTCACCCCTCCACTTT
>.|TRBJ2-7|16|TRBD1|TRBV6-1
CASSVLGQGQSYEQYF
TGTGCCAGCAGTGTCCTCGGACAGGGGCAGTCCTACGAGCAGTACTTC
>.|TRBJ2-3|14|.|TRBV28
CASNMDTSTDTQYF
TGTGCCAGCAATATGGACACATCCACAGATACGCAGTATTTT
>.|TRBJ2-7|16|TRBD1|TRBV7-8
CASTNSGGTGLYEQYF
TGTGCCAGCACCAATTCGGGTGGGACAGGCCTCTACGAGCAGTACTTC
>.|TRBJ1-4|15|.|TRBV9
CASSPRAGVWEKLFF
TGTGCCAGCAGCCCCAGGGCCGGAGTTTGGGAAAAACTGTTTTTT
>few|TRBJ1-2|15|TRBD1|TRBV5-1
CASSAGDSGHDGYTF
TGCGCCAGCAGCGCCGGGGACAGCGGTCACGATGGCTACACCTTC
>.|TRBJ1-2|15|TRBD1|TRBV28
CASRPETGGLRGYTF
TGTGCCAGCAGGCCAGAGACAGGGGGTTTGCGTGGCTACACCTTC
>.|TRBJ2-3|15|.|TRBV10-1
CASSESGQSVDTQYF
TGCGCCAGCAGTGAGTCTGGGCAATCAGTAGATACGCAGTATTTT
>.|TRBJ2-7|19|.|TRBV5-1
CASSFYTANSLRDPYEQYF
TGCGCCAGCAGCTTTTATACAGCCAACTCGCTCCGAGACCCCTACGAGCAGTACTTC
>few|TRBJ1-3|12|.|TRBV6-6
CASCNSGNTIYF
TGTGCCAGTTGTAACTCTGGAAACACCATATATTTT
>.|TRBJ2-5|16|TRBD1|TRBV5-4
CASSIPGTGGSETQYF
TGTGCCAGCAGCATACCCGGGACAGGGGGTAGCGAGACCCAGTACTTC
>.|TRBJ2-3|14|TRBD1|TRBV2
CASPQGRSTDTQYF
TGTGCCAGTCCACAGGGGCGAAGCACAGATACGCAGTATTTT
>.|TRBJ2-3|16|TRBD2|TRBV5-6
CASRTYTSGGTDTQYF
TGTGCCAGCCGAACCTATACTAGCGGGGGAACAGATACGCAGTATTTT
>.|TRBJ1-5|14|.|TRBV6-5
CASSRGTSNQPQHF
TGTGCCAGCAGCCGAGGGACAAGTAATCAGCCCCAGCATTTT
>.|TRBJ1-2|18|TRBD1|TRBV5-6
CASSRAGTGGGVGYGYTF
TGTGCCAGCAGCCGTGCCGGGACAGGGGGCGGGGTTGGCTATGGCTACACCTTC
>once|TRBJ1-1|14|.|TRBV6-1
CASSEGGRNTEAFF
TGTGCCAGCAGTGAAGGGGGCAGGAACACTGAAGCTTTCTTT